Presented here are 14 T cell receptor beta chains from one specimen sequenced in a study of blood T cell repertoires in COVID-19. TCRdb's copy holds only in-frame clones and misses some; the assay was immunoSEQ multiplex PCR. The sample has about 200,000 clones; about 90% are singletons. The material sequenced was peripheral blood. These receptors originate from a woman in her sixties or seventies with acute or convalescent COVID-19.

The CDR3 sequence is CASSEQGQGDGYTF. As DNA, the CDR3 is TGTGCCAGCAGTGAACAGGGGCAGGGTGATGGCTACACCTTC. The chain employs TRBV2 and TRBJ1-2; weak D call: TRBD1 (6 bases). The germline CDR1 and CDR2 sequences are SNHLY and FYNNEI. Trimming removed 2 bases from V and 6 bases from J, with 13 bases in between. CDR3 size: 14 residues.

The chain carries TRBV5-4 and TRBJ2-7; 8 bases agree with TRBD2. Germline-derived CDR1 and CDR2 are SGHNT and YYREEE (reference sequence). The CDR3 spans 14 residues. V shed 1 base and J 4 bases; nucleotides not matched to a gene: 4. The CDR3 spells CASSLLGGAYEQYF. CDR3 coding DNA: TGTGCCAGCAGCTTGCTCGGGGGGGCTTACGAGCAGTACTTC.

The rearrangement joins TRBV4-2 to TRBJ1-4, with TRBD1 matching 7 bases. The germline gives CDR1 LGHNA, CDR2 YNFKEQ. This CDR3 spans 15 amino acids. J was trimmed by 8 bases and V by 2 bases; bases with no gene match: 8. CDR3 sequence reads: CASSQTDRYEEKLFF. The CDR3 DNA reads TGTGCCAGCAGCCAAACGGACAGGTATGAAGAAAAACTGTTTTTT.

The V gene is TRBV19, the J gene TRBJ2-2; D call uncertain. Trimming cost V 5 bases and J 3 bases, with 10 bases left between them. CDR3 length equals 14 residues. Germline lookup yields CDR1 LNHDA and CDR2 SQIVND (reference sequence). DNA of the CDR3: TGTGCCAGTAGTGAGCGCGACTACACCGGGGAGCTGTTTTTT. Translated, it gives CASSERDYTGELFF.

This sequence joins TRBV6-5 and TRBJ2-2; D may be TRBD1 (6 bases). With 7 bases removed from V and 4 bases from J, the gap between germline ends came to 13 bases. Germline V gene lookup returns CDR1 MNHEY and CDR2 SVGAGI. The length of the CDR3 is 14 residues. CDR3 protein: CASKGQGFTGELFF. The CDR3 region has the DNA TGTGCCAGCAAAGGCCAGGGGTTCACCGGGGAGCTGTTTTTT.

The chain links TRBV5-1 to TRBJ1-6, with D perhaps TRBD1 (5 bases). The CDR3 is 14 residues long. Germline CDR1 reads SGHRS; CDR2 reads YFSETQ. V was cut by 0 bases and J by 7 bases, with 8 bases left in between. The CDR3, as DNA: TGCGCCAGCAGCTTGGTACAGGAGAATTCACCCCTCCACTTT. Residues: CASSLVQENSPLHF.

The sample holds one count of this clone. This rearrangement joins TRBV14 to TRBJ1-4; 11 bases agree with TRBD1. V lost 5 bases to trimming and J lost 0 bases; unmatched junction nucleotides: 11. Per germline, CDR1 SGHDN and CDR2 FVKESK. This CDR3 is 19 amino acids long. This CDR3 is CASSFRTGTGGSTNEKLFF. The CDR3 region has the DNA TGTGCCAGCAGCTTTCGGACAGGGACAGGGGGTTCAACTAATGAAAAACTGTTTTTT.

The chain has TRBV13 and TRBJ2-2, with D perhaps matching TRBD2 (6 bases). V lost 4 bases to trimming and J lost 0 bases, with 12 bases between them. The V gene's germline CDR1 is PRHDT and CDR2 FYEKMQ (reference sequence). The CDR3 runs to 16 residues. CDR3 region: CASSYLGTSNTGELFF. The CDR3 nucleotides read TGTGCCAGCAGCTACCTCGGGACTTCGAACACCGGGGAGCTGTTTTTT.

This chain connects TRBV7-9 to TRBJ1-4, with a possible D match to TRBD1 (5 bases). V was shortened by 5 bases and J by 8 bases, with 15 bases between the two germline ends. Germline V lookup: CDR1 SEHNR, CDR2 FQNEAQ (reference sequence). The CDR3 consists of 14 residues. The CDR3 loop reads CASSGGGAEEKLFF. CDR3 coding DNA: TGTGCCAGCAGCGGAGGAGGGGCGGAGGAAAAACTGTTTTTT. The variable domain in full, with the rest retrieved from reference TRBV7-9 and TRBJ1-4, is DTGVSQNPRHKITKRGQNVTFRCDPISEHNRLYWYRQTLGQGPEFLTYFQNEAQLEKSRLLSDRFSAERPKGSFSTLEIQRTEQGDSAMYLCASSGGGAEEKLFFGSGTQLSVL.

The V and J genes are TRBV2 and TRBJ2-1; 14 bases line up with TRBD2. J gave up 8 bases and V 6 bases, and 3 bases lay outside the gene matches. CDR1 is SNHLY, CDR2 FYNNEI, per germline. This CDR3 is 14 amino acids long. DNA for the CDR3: TGTGCCAGCAGGGGGACTAGCGGGAGCTATGAGCAGTTCTTC. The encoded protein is CASRGTSGSYEQFF.

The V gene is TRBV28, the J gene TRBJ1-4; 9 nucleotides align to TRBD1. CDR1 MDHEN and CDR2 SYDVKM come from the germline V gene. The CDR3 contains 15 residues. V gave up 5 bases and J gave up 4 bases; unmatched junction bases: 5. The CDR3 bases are TGTGCCAGCAGTGGCCGACAGGGGGGTAATGAAAAACTGTTTTTT. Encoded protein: CASSGRQGGNEKLFF.

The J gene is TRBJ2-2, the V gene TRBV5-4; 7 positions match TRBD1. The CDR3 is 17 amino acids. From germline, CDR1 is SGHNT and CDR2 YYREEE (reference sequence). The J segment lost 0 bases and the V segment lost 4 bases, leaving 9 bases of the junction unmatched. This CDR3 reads CASSRPAGGANTGELFF. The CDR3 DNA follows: TGTGCCAGCAGCCGACCAGCAGGGGGAGCGAACACCGGGGAGCTGTTTTTT.

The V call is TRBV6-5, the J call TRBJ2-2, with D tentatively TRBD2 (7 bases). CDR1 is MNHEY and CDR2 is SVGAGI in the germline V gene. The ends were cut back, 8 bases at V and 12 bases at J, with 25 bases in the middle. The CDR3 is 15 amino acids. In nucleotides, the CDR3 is TGTGCCAGCGGGGGGGACATAGCGGAACCGTCAAAGCTGTTTTTT. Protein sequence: CASGGDIAEPSKLFF.

The DNA of the CDR3 is TGTGCCAGCATTTGGGACAGGGAATTCTGGAGGGAAAAACTGTTTTTT. It codes for CASIWDREFWREKLFF. The gene calls are TRBV2 and TRBJ1-4, with 9 bases fitting TRBD1. The CDR3 is 16 residues long. V shed 7 bases, J shed 8 bases, and the junction held 14 bases outside the gene matches. Looked up from germline, CDR1 is SNHLY and CDR2 is FYNNEI.